A single sample is the source of the 13 T cell receptor beta chains below, sequenced in a study of T cells after yellow fever vaccination. TCRdb used MiXCR to reprocess the 5' RACE reads, holding one entry per CDR3 protein. The sample lists about 74,000 distinct CDR3 sequences, roughly 6.9% occurring once. The starting material was CD8+ T cells sorted from PBMCs, obtained less than 6 days after the first yellow fever vaccination. Receptors were obtained from a man aged 18 to 29 who received the YFV17D yellow fever vaccine.

This clonotype was detected many times. The rearrangement links TRBV4-1 to TRBJ2-3; D remains ambiguous. The CDR3 has 15 residues. V was trimmed by 1 base and J by 4 bases, leaving 12 bases between them. Per germline, CDR1 MGHRA and CDR2 YSYEKL. CDR3 coding DNA: TGCGCCAGCAGCCAAGTTGATCTAGTGGCAGATACGCAGTATTTT. Residues: CASSQVDLVADTQYF.

The J gene is TRBJ2-3, the V gene TRBV4-3, with TRBD2 matching 11 bases. J lost 4 bases, V lost 0 bases, and 12 bases had no gene match. The CDR3 length is 19 residues. Per the germline V gene, CDR1 is LGHNA and CDR2 is YSLEER. The CDR3 DNA follows: TGCGCCAGCAGCCAAGAGGGGCCCCCGACTAGCGGGGACGCAGATACGCAGTATTTT. Translated: CASSQEGPPTSGDADTQYF.

This clonotype was detected ten times or more. V and J are TRBV3-1 and TRBJ2-3; no reliable D call. The CDR3 totals 14 residues. V shed 0 bases and J shed 2 bases, with 6 bases lying between them. In germline, CDR1 is LGHDT, CDR2 YNNKEL (reference sequence). CDR3 sequence: CASSQEIITDTQYF. CDR3 in DNA: TGTGCCAGCAGCCAAGAAATTATCACAGATACGCAGTATTTT.

Ten or more counts support this clonotype. The chain links TRBV27 to TRBJ2-5; TRBD1 matches at 9 bases. This CDR3 comprises 17 residues. Trimming removed 5 bases from V and 6 bases from J; junction bases left unmatched: 16. The germline gives CDR1 MNHEY, CDR2 SMNVEV (reference sequence). The CDR3 region has the DNA TGTGCCAGCAGTCGGTATGAACACGGGACAGGGTATCAGACCCAGTACTTC. It specifies CASSRYEHGTGYQTQYF.

This clonotype was counted at least ten times. The J gene is TRBJ2-2, the V gene TRBV5-1; a weak D match, TRBD1 (6 bases). Trimming shortened V by 4 bases and J by 7 bases, and 17 bases separated the two germline ends. Germline assignment: CDR1 SGHRS and CDR2 YFSETQ. CDR3 length: 15 residues. The CDR3 region is CASSPTGIGGGELFF. The DNA for the CDR3 is TGCGCCAGCAGCCCCACAGGGATCGGTGGCGGGGAGCTGTTTTTT.

In this sample, this clonotype turned up a few times. The CDR3 loop reads CASRALLVRGNTIYF. CDR3 nucleotides: TGTGCCAGCAGAGCCTTACTGGTTCGGGGAAACACCATATATTTT. V usage is TRBV21-1 and J usage is TRBJ1-3. TRBV21-1 is deemed a pseudogene. This CDR3 has 15 amino acids.

This clonotype was found a few times. J is TRBJ1-1 and V is TRBV9; no clear D. The CDR3 has 15 amino acids. V was pared by 0 bases and J by 4 bases, with 13 bases between. Germline V lookup: CDR1 SGDLS, CDR2 YYNGEE. The CDR3 protein is CASSVGPDAGTEAFF. CDR3 coding DNA: TGTGCCAGCAGCGTAGGTCCGGACGCGGGCACTGAAGCTTTCTTT.

This sequence joins TRBV4-1 and TRBJ1-2; maybe TRBD1 (6 bases). V was pared by 2 bases and J by 0 bases, with 10 bases between. This CDR3 is 15 amino acids long. Germline loops: CDR1 MGHRA, CDR2 YSYEKL. Here the CDR3 DNA reads TGCGCCAGCAGCCAATCCGGGGACACTAACTATGGCTACACCTTC. It is translated as CASSQSGDTNYGYTF.

This clonotype was counted only a few times. The gene calls are TRBV27 and TRBJ1-1; D is possibly TRBD1 (6 bases). The CDR3 sequence is 14 residues long. The germline V gene has CDR1 MNHEY and CDR2 SMNVEV (reference sequence). V shed 2 bases and J shed 11 bases, with 18 bases lying between them. The CDR3 region has the DNA TGTGCCAGCAGTTTAGGATTGGGGGGCTTGGGGGCTTTCTTT. Translated, it gives CASSLGLGGLGAFF.

This clonotype has more than one count but fewer than ten. This chain connects TRBV6-1 to TRBJ2-7; 8 bases are shared with TRBD1. The CDR3 runs 14 residues. The germline gives CDR1 MNHNS, CDR2 SASEGT. J gave up 6 bases and V 6 bases, and 10 bases lay outside the gene matches. The CDR3 DNA sequence: TGTGCCAGCAGGGATCCGGGACAGGCCTCCGAGCAGTACTTC. Its protein product is CASRDPGQASEQYF.

This clonotype was counted a few times. V usage is TRBV4-3 and J usage is TRBJ1-4; no firm D call. The length of the CDR3 is 12 residues. Germline CDR1 and CDR2: LGHNA and YSLEER. Trimming pared 6 bases from V and 6 bases from J, leaving 8 bases between. CDR3 protein: CASSPGYEKLFF. CDR3 in DNA: TGCGCCAGCAGTCCCGGTTATGAAAAACTGTTTTTT.

The genes are TRBV15 and TRBJ2-1; 9 nucleotides align to TRBD2. The CDR3 extends over 15 amino acids. The ends lost 3 bases at V and 10 bases at J; junction bases unmatched: 10. Germline CDR1 reads LNHNV; CDR2 reads YYDKDF (reference sequence). Here the CDR3 reads CATSRWSSGGQEQFF. The CDR3 DNA is TGTGCCACCAGCAGGTGGAGTAGCGGGGGCCAAGAGCAGTTCTTC.

V gene TRBV9 combines with J gene TRBJ1-2; D may be TRBD1 (6 bases). Trimming took 3 bases from V and 4 from J, leaving 16 bases between them. The CDR3 contains 15 residues. From germline, CDR1 is SGDLS and CDR2 YYNGEE. The CDR3 reads CASSGGQPIPYGYTF. The CDR3 DNA reads as TGTGCCAGCAGCGGAGGACAGCCAATTCCCTATGGCTACACCTTC.